This TCR beta chain was sequenced in a study of blood T cell repertoires in COVID-19. Some clones are missing from TCRdb's copy, which holds only in-frame ones; the method was immunoSEQ multiplex PCR. Here the sample spans 200,000 to 300,000 clones, roughly 90% being singletons. Germline values: CDR1 SGHVS, CDR2 FNYEAQ. The CDR3 contains 16 residues. Trimming removed 1 base from V and 7 bases from J, with 19 bases in between. The receptor was derived from a man aged 40-55 years who had recovered from COVID-19. The source material was PBMCs or T cells enriched from blood (not recorded which). The chain is built from TRBV7-6 and TRBJ1-1; possibly TRBD1 for D (5 bases). For the CDR3, the DNA is TGTGCCAGCAGCTTAGGGGGGAGCATGCGGCGGGGTGAAGCTTTCTTT. Amino acids: CASSLGGSMRRGEAFF.